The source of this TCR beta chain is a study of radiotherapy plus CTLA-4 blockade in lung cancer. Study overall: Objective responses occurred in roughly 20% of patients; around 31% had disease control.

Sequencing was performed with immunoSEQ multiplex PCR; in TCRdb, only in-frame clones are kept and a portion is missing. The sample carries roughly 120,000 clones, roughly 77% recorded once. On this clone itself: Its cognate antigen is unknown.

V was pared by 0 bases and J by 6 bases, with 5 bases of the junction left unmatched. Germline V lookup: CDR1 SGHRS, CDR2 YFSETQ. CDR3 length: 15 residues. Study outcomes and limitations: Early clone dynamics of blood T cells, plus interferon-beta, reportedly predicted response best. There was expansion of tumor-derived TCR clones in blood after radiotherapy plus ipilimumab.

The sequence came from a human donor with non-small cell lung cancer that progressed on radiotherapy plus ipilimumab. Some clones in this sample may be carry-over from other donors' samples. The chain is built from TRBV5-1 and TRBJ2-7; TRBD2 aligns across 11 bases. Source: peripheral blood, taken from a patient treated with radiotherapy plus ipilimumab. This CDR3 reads CASSLGRTSGFEQYF. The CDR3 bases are TGCGCCAGCAGCTTGGGGCGGACTAGCGGGTTCGAGCAGTACTTC.